The table lists the clone carrying this T cell receptor beta chain with a few counts. Generated by immunoSEQ multiplex PCR, the TCRdb table keeps only in-frame clones and is missing some. The data show about 210,000 clones, about 86% seen once. Germline V CDR1 and CDR2: SGHVS, FQNEAQ. With 3 bases clipped from V and 2 bases from J, the junction kept 4 bases outside the gene matches. This CDR3 contains 16 residues. This sample was included in a study of blood T cell repertoires in COVID-19. Study background: The United States, Italy and Spain were the sources of the acute and convalescent COVID-19 samples.

The source material was PBMCs or T cells enriched from blood (not recorded which). This sequence was found in a woman aged 40 to 50 with acute COVID-19. The chain is built from TRBV7-8 and TRBJ2-2, with 9 bases that match TRBD2. The CDR3 DNA follows: TGTGCCAGCAGCTTGAGCGGGAGGCCTAACACCGGGGAGCTGTTTTTT. As protein: CASSLSGRPNTGELFF.